The 29 T cell receptor beta chains below all came from one sample that was sequenced in a study of beta chain features in type 1 diabetes. All of the isolated RNA was reverse transcribed, so expressed TCRB transcripts were sequenced. Assay used: immunoSEQ multiplex PCR; TCRdb lists only in-frame clones, some missing. The sample holds about 24,000 clones, approximately 70% seen once. Sample: Tregs from blood. Receptors originate from a woman in her thirties or forties in good health.

The J gene is TRBJ1-1, the V gene TRBV19; perhaps TRBD1 as D (5 bases). The germline V gene has CDR1 LNHDA and CDR2 SQIVND (reference sequence). The CDR3 length is 14 residues. Trimming left V 3 bases short and J 2 bases short, with 10 bases between. The DNA of the CDR3 is TGTGCCAGTAGTATGGCACAGGTCAACACTGAAGCTTTCTTT. This gives the protein CASSMAQVNTEAFF.

The genes are TRBV7-8 and TRBJ1-2; the match to TRBD1 covers 7 bases. Germline V gene lookup returns CDR1 SGHVS and CDR2 FQNEAQ. The junction had 6 bases not matched to a gene; V was cut back by 3 bases and J by 2 bases. The CDR3 loop spans 15 amino acids. The CDR3 here is CASSLGTTGNYGYTF. CDR3 coding DNA: TGTGCCAGCAGCTTGGGAACGACAGGGAACTATGGCTACACCTTC.

This chain connects TRBV4-2 to TRBJ1-3; tentative D call: TRBD1 (6 bases). Between the trimmed V and J ends, which lost 3 bases and 0 bases, there was a span of 9 bases. The CDR3 runs to 15 residues. Germline V gene lookup returns CDR1 LGHNA and CDR2 YNFKEQ. The CDR3 spells CASSHTGSSGNTIYF. CDR3 DNA: TGTGCCAGCAGCCACACAGGGTCCTCTGGAAACACCATATATTTT.

The chain couples TRBV6-5 to TRBJ1-1, with D perhaps TRBD1 (6 bases). The V gene lost 6 bases and the J gene lost 2 bases, with 16 bases spanning the gap. The germline CDR1 and CDR2 sequences are MNHEY and SVGAGI. The CDR3 is 15 amino acids. CDR3 bases: TGTGCCAGCAGCTGGGAGGGCAGGGGAAACACTGAAGCTTTCTTT. Amino acid sequence: CASSWEGRGNTEAFF.

This clone has only one observation. The J gene is TRBJ1-2, the V gene TRBV7-9; 9 positions agree with TRBD1. There are 13 residues in the CDR3. CDR1 and CDR2 (germline): SEHNR, FQNEAQ (reference sequence). J lost 8 bases, V lost 0 bases, and 1 base had no gene match. CDR3 region: CASSLADRGGYTF. The CDR3 nucleotides are TGTGCCAGCAGCTTAGCGGACAGGGGAGGCTACACCTTC. The full variable domain, completed using reference TRBV7-9 and TRBJ1-2, is DTGVSQNPRHKITKRGQNVTFRCDPISEHNRLYWYRQTLGQGPEFLTYFQNEAQLEKSRLLSDRFSAERPKGSFSTLEIQRTEQGDSAMYLCASSLADRGGYTFGSGTRLTVV.

This clone occurred a few times. The CDR3 is CASSRGPYEQYF. The CDR3 bases are TGCGCCAGCAGTCGTGGGCCTTACGAGCAGTACTTC. The J gene is TRBJ2-7, the V gene TRBV4-3; D uncertain. CDR1 and CDR2 from the germline V gene are LGHNA and YSLEER. Trimming took 6 bases from V and 4 from J, leaving 10 bases between them. The CDR3 covers 12 residues.

This chain connects TRBV7-9 to TRBJ2-1; a possible D gene is TRBD1 (5 bases). This CDR3 spans 16 amino acids. Looked up from germline, CDR1 is SEHNR and CDR2 is FQNEAQ (reference sequence). Trimming removed 5 bases from V and 5 bases from J, with 19 bases in between. The CDR3, as DNA: TGTGCCAGCAGCCCGGTCCGAATCGGACATAACAATGAGCAGTTCTTC. This encodes CASSPVRIGHNNEQFF.

As for this clone: Other nucleotide sequences from this sample produce the same CDR3. The CDR3 reads CASSFAGLLHGEQYF. CDR3 coding DNA: TGTGCCAGCAGTTTTGCGGGACTACTCCATGGCGAGCAGTACTTC. This sequence joins TRBV28 and TRBJ2-7; 7 bases are a match to TRBD2. This CDR3 has 15 amino acids. Germline loops: CDR1 MDHEN, CDR2 SYDVKM. V shed 3 bases, J shed 6 bases, and the junction held 11 bases outside the gene matches.

The V call is TRBV6-8, the J call TRBJ1-1, with 7 positions matching TRBD1. Germline loops: CDR1 MNHGY, CDR2 SAAAGT. The trim removed 7 bases at V and 11 bases at J, leaving 10 bases unmatched. This CDR3 is 12 amino acids long. The CDR3 sequence is CASKAQTGRAFF. CDR3 sequence (DNA): TGTGCCAGCAAGGCACAGACAGGGAGGGCTTTCTTT.

This clone was detected only a few times. The chain carries TRBV4-1 and TRBJ2-7; unclear D gene. This CDR3 has 12 residues. The germline gives CDR1 MGHRA, CDR2 YSYEKL. V was pared by 0 bases and J by 7 bases, with 7 bases between. The CDR3 loop is CASSQEGVEQYF. The CDR3 DNA sequence: TGCGCCAGCAGCCAAGAAGGAGTAGAGCAGTACTTC.

This clone has a handful of counts. The chain recombines TRBV18 with TRBJ2-7; 9 nucleotides line up with TRBD1. The CDR3 is 16 residues long. V was pared by 4 bases and J by 3 bases, with 10 bases of the junction left unmatched. Germline V gives CDR1 KGHSH, CDR2 LQKENI. The chain's CDR3 is CASSLTRDRVSYEQYF. DNA of the CDR3: TGTGCCAGCTCACTGACCCGGGACAGGGTAAGCTACGAGCAGTACTTC. Using reference TRBV18 and TRBJ2-7 for the parts outside the CDR3, the full variable domain is NAGVMQNPRHLVRRRGQEARLRCSPMKGHSHVYWYRQLPEEGLKFMVYLQKENIIDESGMPKERFSAEFPKEGPSILRIQQVVRGDSAAYFCASSLTRDRVSYEQYFGPGTRLTVT.

The chain carries TRBV2 and TRBJ1-5, with 9 bases aligning to TRBD1. CDR1 and CDR2 (germline): SNHLY, FYNNEI. This CDR3 contains 13 residues. V gave up 6 bases and J gave up 10 bases; unmatched junction bases: 7. CDR3 sequence: CASRAGTGTPQHF. CDR3 nucleotide sequence: TGTGCCAGCAGGGCCGGGACAGGGACTCCCCAGCATTTT.

This clone was found once. This chain joins TRBV29-1 and TRBJ2-7, with TRBD1 matching 7 bases. CDR3 length: 14 amino acids. Germline V CDR1 and CDR2: SQVTM, ANQGSEA. J lost 6 bases, V lost 6 bases, and 14 bases had no gene match. The CDR3 reads CSVLTGEPGGEQYF. Here the CDR3 DNA reads TGCAGCGTCCTAACAGGGGAACCCGGTGGCGAGCAGTACTTC.

The chain is built from TRBV7-9 and TRBJ2-3; 12 bases match TRBD1. The CDR3 spans 16 residues. Germline CDR1 and CDR2: SEHNR and FQNEAQ (reference sequence). J was trimmed by 4 bases and V by 5 bases; bases with no gene match: 7. The CDR3 DNA sequence: TGTGCCAGCAGCGAAGGGACAGGGGGCTGGGCAGATACGCAGTATTTT. Its translation is CASSEGTGGWADTQYF.

In this sample, this clone turned up a few times. The chain carries TRBV9 and TRBJ1-2; the D gene is possibly TRBD1 (6 bases). Trimming removed 3 bases at V and 3 bases at J, with 12 bases between. CDR3 length: 14 amino acids. CDR1 is SGDLS, CDR2 YYNGEE, per germline. CDR3 sequence (DNA): TGTGCCAGCAGCGGGGCGGGGGCATACTATGGCTACACCTTC. Its protein is CASSGAGAYYGYTF. The full variable domain, in which reference TRBV9 and TRBJ1-2 provide the parts outside the CDR3, is DSGVTQTPKHLITATGQRVTLRCSPRSGDLSVYWYQQSLDQGLQFLIQYYNGEERAKGNILERFSAQQFPDLHSELNLSSLELGDSALYFCASSGAGAYYGYTFGSGTRLTVV.

This clone was found a few times. The chain employs TRBV5-1 and TRBJ1-4; D call uncertain. The CDR3 runs 15 residues. Germline-derived CDR1 and CDR2 are SGHRS and YFSETQ. The V end was cut by 0 bases, the J end by 6 bases, with 12 bases between. The CDR3: CASSLARGSYEKLFF. The CDR3, as DNA: TGCGCCAGCAGCTTGGCCCGGGGTTCCTATGAAAAACTGTTTTTT.

Comments on this clone: In the same sample, other DNA sequences code for this CDR3. The genes are TRBV5-1 and TRBJ2-7; TRBD2 agrees at 7 bases. CDR3 length: 14 residues. With 4 bases clipped from V and 3 bases from J, the junction kept 7 bases outside the gene matches. Per germline, CDR1 SGHRS and CDR2 YFSETQ. The CDR3 reads CASSPRRGSYEQYF. Here the CDR3 DNA reads TGCGCCAGCAGCCCAAGGCGGGGGAGCTACGAGCAGTACTTC.

V and J are TRBV5-1 and TRBJ2-1; 11 bases agree with TRBD1. The ends lost 5 bases at V and 9 bases at J; junction bases unmatched: 10. The CDR3 length is 15 residues. The germline gives CDR1 SGHRS, CDR2 YFSETQ. The DNA of the CDR3 is TGCGCCAGCAGAATCGGACAGGGGGCGCAGGGTGAGCAGTTCTTC. It yields the protein CASRIGQGAQGEQFF.

This chain uses TRBV5-1 with TRBJ1-1, with unresolved D. The CDR3 is made up of 14 amino acids. Trimming took 3 bases from V and 0 from J, leaving 9 bases between them. The germline CDR1 and CDR2 sequences are SGHRS and YFSETQ. Written as DNA, the CDR3 is TGCGCCAGCAGCTCGGCGGAGATGAACACTGAAGCTTTCTTT. Residues: CASSSAEMNTEAFF.

The rearrangement uses TRBV5-5 and TRBJ2-2; TRBD2 is a possible D gene (5 bases). Germline V gives CDR1 SGHKS, CDR2 YYEKEE (reference sequence). The length of the CDR3 is 15 residues. Between the trimmed V and J ends, which lost 4 bases and 3 bases, there was a span of 13 bases. CDR3 residues: CASSKDPGYTGELFF. The CDR3 nucleotides are TGTGCCAGCAGCAAAGACCCGGGATACACCGGGGAGCTGTTTTTT. The full variable domain, its missing parts supplied by reference TRBV5-5 and TRBJ2-2, is DAGVTQSPTHLIKTRGQQVTLRCSPISGHKSVSWYQQVLGQGPQFIFQYYEKEERGRGNFPDRFSARQFPNYSSELNVNALLLGDSALYLCASSKDPGYTGELFFGEGSRLTVL.

This chain links TRBV5-1 with TRBJ2-1; D is perhaps TRBD1 (7 bases). The CDR3 runs to 14 residues. V was shortened by 4 bases and J by 4 bases, with 12 bases between the two germline ends. The V gene's germline CDR1 is SGHRS and CDR2 YFSETQ. CDR3 protein: CASSGGGLYNEQFF. For the CDR3, the DNA is TGCGCCAGCAGCGGAGGGGGCCTTTACAATGAGCAGTTCTTC.

V usage is TRBV7-2 and J usage is TRBJ1-2; D is perhaps TRBD1 (5 bases). CDR3 length: 19 residues. Trimming stripped 7 bases from V and 4 bases from J, with 31 bases between. The germline V gene has CDR1 SGHTA and CDR2 FQGNSA. The CDR3 here is CASNQGRLDTLSQSYGYTF. Written as DNA, the CDR3 is TGTGCCAGCAACCAGGGCAGGTTGGACACCCTTTCCCAGAGCTATGGCTACACCTTC.

CDR3 coding DNA: TGTGCCAGCAGCTTTGAGGCCCTAGCGGGGGCGAGTGAGCAGTTCTTC. Translated: CASSFEALAGASEQFF. This chain uses TRBV7-2 with TRBJ2-1; 10 positions match TRBD2. Trimming took 3 bases from V and 9 from J; bases not matched to a gene: 11. CDR1 and CDR2 (germline): SGHTA, FQGNSA. The CDR3 loop spans 16 amino acids.

V is TRBV6-5 and J is TRBJ2-7, with TRBD1 matching over 10 bases. V lost 0 bases, J lost 7 bases, and 9 bases stayed unmatched. The CDR3 has 16 amino acids. Looked up from germline, CDR1 is MNHEY and CDR2 is SVGAGI. This chain's CDR3 is CASSYSVGQGVFEQYF. The CDR3 coding sequence is TGTGCCAGCAGTTACTCTGTTGGACAGGGGGTCTTTGAGCAGTACTTC.

The V and J genes are TRBV7-9 and TRBJ2-5, with D perhaps matching TRBD1 (5 bases). Germline V gene sequence: CDR1 SEHNR, CDR2 FQNEAQ (reference sequence). The V end was cut by 4 bases, the J end by 1 base, with 10 bases between. The CDR3 loop spans 14 amino acids. CDR3 bases: TGTGCCAGCAGCTCCCAGGGCTTCCAAGAGACCCAGTACTTC. Its protein product is CASSSQGFQETQYF.

This clone was seen once. The chain recombines TRBV6-1 with TRBJ2-1; 8 nucleotides agree with TRBD2. Trimming removed 5 bases from V and 8 bases from J; junction bases left unmatched: 8. The CDR3 consists of 14 residues. In germline, CDR1 is MNHNS, CDR2 SASEGT. The CDR3 nucleotides read TGTGCCAGCAGTTTAGCGGGGACCCGGGATGAGCAGTTCTTC. This codes for CASSLAGTRDEQFF.

The J gene is TRBJ2-7, the V gene TRBV7-8, with D possibly matching TRBD2 (6 bases). The CDR3 is 13 amino acids. The ends were cut back, 4 bases at V and 6 bases at J, with 13 bases in the middle. Germline loops: CDR1 SGHVS, CDR2 FQNEAQ. CDR3: CASSYSQGGEQYF. The DNA of the CDR3 is TGTGCCAGCAGCTACTCGCAGGGAGGCGAGCAGTACTTC.

This sequence joins TRBV7-2 and TRBJ2-3, with TRBD1 as a possible D gene (5 bases). The length of the CDR3 is 14 residues. Looked up from germline, CDR1 is SGHTA and CDR2 is FQGNSA. Trimming left V 1 base short and J 9 bases short, with 14 bases between. The CDR3 loop is CASSLGQGLGTQYF. Written as DNA, the CDR3 is TGTGCCAGCAGCTTAGGCCAGGGTTTAGGGACGCAGTATTTT.

The V and J genes are TRBV7-9 and TRBJ2-1, with 9 bases aligning to TRBD1. The V segment lost 6 bases and the J segment 7 bases; nucleotides outside the gene matches: 4. This CDR3 contains 13 residues. Germline V gene sequence: CDR1 SEHNR, CDR2 FQNEAQ (reference sequence). For the CDR3, the DNA is TGTGCCAGCAGACAGGGGGCGGGTAATGAGCAGTTCTTC. It codes for CASRQGAGNEQFF.